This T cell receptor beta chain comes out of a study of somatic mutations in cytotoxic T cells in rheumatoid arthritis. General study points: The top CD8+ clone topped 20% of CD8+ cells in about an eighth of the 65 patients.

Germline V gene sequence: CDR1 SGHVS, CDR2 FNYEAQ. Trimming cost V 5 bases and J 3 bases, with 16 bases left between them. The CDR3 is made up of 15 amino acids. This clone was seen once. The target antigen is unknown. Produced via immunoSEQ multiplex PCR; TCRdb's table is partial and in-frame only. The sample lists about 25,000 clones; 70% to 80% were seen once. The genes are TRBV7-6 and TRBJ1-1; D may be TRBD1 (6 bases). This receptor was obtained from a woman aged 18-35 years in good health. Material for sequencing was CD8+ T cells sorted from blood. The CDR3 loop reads CASSVRGGEDTEAFF. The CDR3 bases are TGTGCCAGCAGCGTCCGAGGGGGGGAAGACACTGAAGCTTTCTTT. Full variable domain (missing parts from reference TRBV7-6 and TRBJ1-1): GAGVSQSPRYKVTKRGQDVALRCDPISGHVSLYWYRQALGQGPEFLTYFNYEAQQDKSGLPNDRFSAERPEGSISTLTIQRTEQRDSAMYRCASSVRGGEDTEAFFGQGTRLTVV.